The clone carrying this T cell receptor beta chain was recorded many times. From the RACE reads, TCRdb called clonotypes with MiXCR, one entry per CDR3 protein. The data contain around 100,000 distinct CDR3 sequences, approximately 10% of them singletons. Specified time point: patch test 1, 2 weeks after DPC sensitization. The treatment is: therapeutic diphenylcyclopropenone sensitization with weekly scalp DPC. This sample is drawn from a study of human T cells and chemical hapten exposure. Germline V lookup: CDR1 SGHKS, CDR2 YYEKEE (reference sequence). CDR3 length: 13 amino acids. Trimming removed 1 base at V and 8 bases at J, with 12 bases between.

The TCR comes from a woman in her forties with alopecia areata. Some clones in this sample may be carry-over from other donors' samples. This chain joins TRBV5-5 and TRBJ1-1; D is undetermined. The specimen was whole blood, collected in connection with sensitization to the hapten diphenylcyclopropenone (DPC). For the CDR3, the DNA is TGTGCCAGCAGCTTGTCGTTTACTCAGGAAGCTTTCTTT. It encodes CASSLSFTQEAFF.